There are many counts of the clone carrying this T cell receptor beta chain. TCRdb used MiXCR to reprocess the RT-PCR reads, holding one entry per CDR3 protein. The table has 650,000 to 800,000 distinct CDR3 sequences, 14% seen once. This CDR3 contains 13 residues. Trimming stripped 7 bases from V and 2 bases from J, with 11 bases between. This TCR was recovered from a female donor in good health, serving as a healthy control. The chain carries TRBV12-3 or TRBV12-4 and TRBJ1-1; D gene unclear. Sequences were obtained from memory CD4+ T cells from blood. The CDR3 is CASTVQRNTEAFF. The CDR3 nucleotides are TGTGCCAGCACCGTACAGCGAAACACTGAAGCTTTCTTT.